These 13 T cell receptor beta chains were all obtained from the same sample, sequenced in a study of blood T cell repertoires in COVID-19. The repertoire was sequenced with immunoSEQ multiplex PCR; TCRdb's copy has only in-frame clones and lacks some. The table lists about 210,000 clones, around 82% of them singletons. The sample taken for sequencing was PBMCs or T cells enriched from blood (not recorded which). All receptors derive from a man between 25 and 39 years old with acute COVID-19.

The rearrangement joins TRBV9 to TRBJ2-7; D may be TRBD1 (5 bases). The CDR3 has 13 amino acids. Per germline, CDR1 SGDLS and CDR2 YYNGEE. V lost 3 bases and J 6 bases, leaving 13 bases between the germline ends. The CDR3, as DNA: TGTGCCAGCAGCGCAGGGTTTCCAGGCGAGCAGTACTTC. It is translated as CASSAGFPGEQYF.

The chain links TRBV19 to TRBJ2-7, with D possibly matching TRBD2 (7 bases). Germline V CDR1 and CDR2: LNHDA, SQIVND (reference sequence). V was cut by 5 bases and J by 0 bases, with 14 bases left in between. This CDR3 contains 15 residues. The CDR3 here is CASSVPAGASYEQYF. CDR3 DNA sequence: TGTGCCAGTAGTGTCCCTGCGGGGGCCTCCTACGAGCAGTACTTC.

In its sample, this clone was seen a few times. CDR3 region: CASSLGQNSNQPQHF. The CDR3 DNA sequence: TGTGCCAGCAGCTTGGGCCAGAATAGCAATCAGCCCCAGCATTTT. The rearrangement links TRBV5-6 to TRBJ1-5; D gene uncertain. CDR1 and CDR2 (germline): SGHDT, YYEEEE. V gave up 0 bases and J gave up 0 bases, with 7 bases separating them. The CDR3 runs 15 residues.

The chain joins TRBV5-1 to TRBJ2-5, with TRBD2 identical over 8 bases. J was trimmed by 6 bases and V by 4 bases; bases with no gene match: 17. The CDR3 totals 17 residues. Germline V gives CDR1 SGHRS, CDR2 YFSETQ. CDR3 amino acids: CASSPFLRAGGSQTQYF. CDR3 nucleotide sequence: TGCGCCAGCAGCCCCTTCTTGAGGGCGGGGGGTTCACAGACCCAGTACTTC.

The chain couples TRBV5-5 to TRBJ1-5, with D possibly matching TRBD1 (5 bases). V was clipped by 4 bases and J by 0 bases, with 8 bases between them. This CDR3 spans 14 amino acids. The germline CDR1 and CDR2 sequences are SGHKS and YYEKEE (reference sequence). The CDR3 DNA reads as TGTGCCAGCAGCCAGGGATATAGCAATCAGCCCCAGCATTTT. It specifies CASSQGYSNQPQHF.

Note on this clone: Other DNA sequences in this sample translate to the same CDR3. The CDR3 loop reads CASSEVEGTGELFF. CDR3 DNA: TGTGCCAGCAGTGAAGTGGAGGGAACCGGGGAGCTGTTTTTT. V and J are TRBV6-4 and TRBJ2-2; the D gene is possibly TRBD2 (6 bases). CDR3 length equals 14 residues. Germline lookup yields CDR1 MRHNA and CDR2 SNTAGT. Trimming shortened V by 3 bases and J by 5 bases, and 10 bases separated the two germline ends.

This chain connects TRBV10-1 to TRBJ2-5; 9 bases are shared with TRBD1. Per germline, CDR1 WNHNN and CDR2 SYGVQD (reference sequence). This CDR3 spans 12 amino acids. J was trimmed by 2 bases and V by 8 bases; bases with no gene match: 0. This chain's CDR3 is CASGQGQETQYF. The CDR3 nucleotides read TGCGCCAGCGGACAGGGGCAAGAGACCCAGTACTTC.

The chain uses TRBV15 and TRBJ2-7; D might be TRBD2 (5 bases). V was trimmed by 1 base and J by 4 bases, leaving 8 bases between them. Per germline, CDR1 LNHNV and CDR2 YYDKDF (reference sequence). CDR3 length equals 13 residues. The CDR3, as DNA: TGTGCCACCAGCAGAGTGGACTCGTACGAGCAGTACTTC. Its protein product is CATSRVDSYEQYF.

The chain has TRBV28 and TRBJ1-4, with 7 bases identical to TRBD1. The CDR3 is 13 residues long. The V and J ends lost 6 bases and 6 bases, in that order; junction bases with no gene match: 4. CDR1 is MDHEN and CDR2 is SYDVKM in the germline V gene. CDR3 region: CASSKQGHEKLFF. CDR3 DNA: TGTGCCAGCAGCAAACAGGGGCATGAAAAACTGTTTTTT.

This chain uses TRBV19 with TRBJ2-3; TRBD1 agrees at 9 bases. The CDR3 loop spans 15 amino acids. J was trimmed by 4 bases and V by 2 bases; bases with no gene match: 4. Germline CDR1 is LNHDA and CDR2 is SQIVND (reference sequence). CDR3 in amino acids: CASSILGQGPDTQYF. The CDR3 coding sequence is TGTGCCAGTAGTATATTGGGACAGGGCCCAGATACGCAGTATTTT.

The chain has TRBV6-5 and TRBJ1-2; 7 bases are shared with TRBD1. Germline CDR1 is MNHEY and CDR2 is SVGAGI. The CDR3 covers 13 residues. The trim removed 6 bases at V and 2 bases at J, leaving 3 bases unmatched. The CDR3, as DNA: TGTGCCAGCAGCTCACAGGGGAACTATGGCTACACCTTC. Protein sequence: CASSSQGNYGYTF.

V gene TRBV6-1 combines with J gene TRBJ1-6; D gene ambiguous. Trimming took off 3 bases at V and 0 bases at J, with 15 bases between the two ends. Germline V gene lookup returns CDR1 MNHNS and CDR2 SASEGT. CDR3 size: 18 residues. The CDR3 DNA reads TGTGCCAGCAGTGACCATCTCGTTGGGAGCTCCTATAATTCACCCCTCCACTTT. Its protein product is CASSDHLVGSSYNSPLHF.

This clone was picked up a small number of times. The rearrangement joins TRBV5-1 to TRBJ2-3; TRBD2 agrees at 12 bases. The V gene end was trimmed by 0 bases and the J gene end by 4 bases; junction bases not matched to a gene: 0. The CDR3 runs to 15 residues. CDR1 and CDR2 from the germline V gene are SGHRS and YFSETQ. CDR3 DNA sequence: TGCGCCAGCAGCTTGGGACTAGCGGGGGCAGATACGCAGTATTTT. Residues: CASSLGLAGADTQYF.